A selection of T cell receptor beta chains follows, all from one sample in a study of blood T cell repertoires in COVID-19. The protocol was immunoSEQ multiplex PCR, while the TCRdb copy is restricted to in-frame clones and leaves out a portion. This table has about 280,000 clones, nearly 90% appearing once. Sequenced sample: PBMCs or T cells enriched from blood (not recorded which). These receptors came from a woman between 18 and 29 years old with acute COVID-19. Both conserved end residues are part of each CDR3. The D gene is left open where the match is weak. Size values are once, few and many counts, or a class for expanded clones, and some rows have none.

j_call | clone_size | d_call | cdr3_length | v_call | cdr3_aa | cdr3_nt
TRBJ2-3 | once | TRBD2 | 15 | TRBV5-1 | CASSWTSGSTDTQYF | TGCGCCAGCAGCTGGACTAGCGGGAGTACAGATACGCAGTATTTT
TRBJ2-1 | . | . | 17 | TRBV4-1 | CASSQRPGLISYNEQFF | TGCGCCAGCAGCCAAAGACCGGGACTCATCTCCTACAATGAGCAGTTCTTC
TRBJ1-2 | . | . | 14 | TRBV5-6 | CASSLDVINYGYTF | TGTGCCAGCAGCTTGGATGTAATTAACTATGGCTACACCTTC
TRBJ1-1 | . | . | 15 | TRBV5-5 | CASSPLFGVITEAFF | TGTGCCAGCAGCCCCCTTTTCGGGGTCATCACTGAAGCTTTCTTT
TRBJ1-2 | . | . | 14 | TRBV2 | CASIGAATNYGYTF | TGTGCCAGCATAGGGGCAGCGACTAACTATGGCTACACCTTC
TRBJ2-6 | . | TRBD1 | 17 | TRBV6-4 | CASMLTGGVRGANVLTF | TGTGCCAGCATGCTAACAGGGGGCGTTAGAGGGGCCAACGTCCTGACTTTC
TRBJ1-1 | . | TRBD1 | 15 | TRBV11-1 | CASSPRTGRNTEAFF | TGTGCCAGCAGTCCCAGGACAGGGAGGAACACTGAAGCTTTCTTT
TRBJ1-6 | . | . | 16 | TRBV27 | CASSSPPQGAGSPLHF | TGTGCCAGCAGTTCTCCCCCGCAGGGCGCCGGCTCACCCCTCCACTTT
TRBJ1-2 | . | . | 15 | TRBV18 | CASSPPSREESGYTF | TGTGCCAGCTCACCACCGAGCAGGGAGGAGAGCGGCTACACCTTC
TRBJ2-2 | . | . | 15 | TRBV9 | CASSVGTSNTGELFF | TGTGCCAGCAGCGTGGGGACTTCGAACACCGGGGAGCTGTTTTTT
TRBJ2-5 | . | . | 15 | TRBV5-1 | CASSLGPSAQETQYF | TGCGCCAGCAGCTTGGGCCCCAGTGCCCAAGAGACCCAGTACTTC
TRBJ2-7 | . | . | 13 | TRBV10-3 | CAISESLGYEQYF | TGTGCCATCAGTGAGTCGCTCGGCTACGAGCAGTACTTC
TRBJ2-1 | . | . | 19 | TRBV18 | CASSPLVSMGAASYNEQFF | TGTGCCAGCTCACCACTGGTATCCATGGGGGCGGCAAGCTACAATGAGCAGTTCTTC
TRBJ2-3 | . | TRBD2 | 16 | TRBV2 | CASNSGRGIGTDTQYF | TGTGCCAGCAATAGCGGGAGGGGAATAGGAACAGATACGCAGTATTTT
TRBJ2-1 | few | TRBD2 | 15 | TRBV27 | CASSFDSGGDNEQFF | TGTGCCAGCAGTTTCGATAGCGGGGGGGACAATGAGCAGTTCTTC
TRBJ2-5 | . | TRBD1 | 14 | TRBV5-1 | CASSTGQGQETQYF | TGCGCCAGCAGTACTGGACAGGGGCAAGAGACCCAGTACTTC
TRBJ2-4 | . | . | 18 | TRBV2 | CASSEAPKGIGSKNIQYF | TGTGCCAGCAGTGAAGCTCCAAAGGGGATCGGATCCAAAAACATTCAGTACTTC
TRBJ1-3 | once | TRBD1 | 15 | TRBV5-4 | CASSHDRGQGNTIYF | TGTGCCAGCAGCCACGACAGGGGGCAGGGAAACACCATATATTTT
TRBJ2-5 | . | TRBD2 | 17 | TRBV12-5 | CASGLWTSGRREETQYF | TGTGCTAGTGGTTTGTGGACTAGCGGGAGAAGGGAAGAGACCCAGTACTTC
TRBJ2-7 | . | TRBD2 | 16 | TRBV7-2 | CASSPYQRGLSYEQYF | TGTGCCAGCAGCCCCTATCAGCGGGGGCTGTCCTACGAGCAGTACTTC
TRBJ2-1 | . | . | 13 | TRBV29-1 | CSVFRAGHNEQFF | TGCAGCGTTTTCAGGGCAGGCCACAATGAGCAGTTCTTC
TRBJ2-1 | . | TRBD2 | 18 | TRBV4-2 | CASSLTAGGRKMGNEQFF | TGTGCCAGCAGCCTAACGGCGGGAGGGCGAAAGATGGGCAATGAGCAGTTCTTC
TRBJ1-1 | . | TRBD1 | 17 | TRBV27 | CASSLQGGPSMNTEAFF | TGTGCCAGCAGTTTACAAGGGGGCCCTTCAATGAACACTGAAGCTTTCTTT
TRBJ1-1 | . | . | 16 | TRBV3-1/TRBV3-2 | CASSQAGVGGSMEAFF | TGTGCCAGCAGCCAAGCGGGTGTCGGCGGAAGTATGGAAGCTTTCTTT
TRBJ2-3 | . | TRBD2 | 17 | TRBV29-1 | CSVDVASGTSFGDTQYF | TGCAGCGTTGACGTGGCTAGCGGGACGTCGTTCGGAGATACGCAGTATTTT
TRBJ1-6 | once | TRBD1 | 16 | TRBV6-1 | CASSGIPRTGDSPLHF | TGTGCCAGCAGTGGTATCCCGCGGACAGGGGATTCACCCCTCCACTTT
TRBJ1-1 | . | . | 11 | TRBV30 | CAWSRGIEAFF | TGTGCCTGGAGCAGGGGAATTGAAGCTTTCTTT
TRBJ1-5 | few | . | 15 | TRBV7-2 | CASSLVWGGNQPQHF | TGTGCCAGCAGCTTAGTCTGGGGGGGCAATCAGCCCCAGCATTTT
TRBJ2-7 | . | TRBD2 | 13 | TRBV15 | CATSSGRGSEQYF | TGTGCCACCAGCAGTGGGAGGGGAAGCGAGCAGTACTTC
TRBJ1-1 | . | . | 14 | TRBV9 | CASSTSGGNTEAFF | TGTGCCAGCAGCACAAGCGGAGGGAACACTGAAGCTTTCTTT
TRBJ2-7 | . | . | 14 | TRBV27 | CASSLQGYSYEQYF | TGTGCCAGCAGTTTACAGGGGTATAGCTACGAGCAGTACTTC
TRBJ2-4 | . | TRBD1 | 15 | TRBV28 | CASSPGQGRINIQYF | TGTGCCAGCAGTCCCGGACAGGGGCGGATAAACATTCAGTACTTC
TRBJ1-6 | . | . | 16 | TRBV11-2 | CASRPTTGNNNSPLHF | TGTGCCAGCAGACCCACCACAGGGAACAATAATTCACCCCTCCACTTT
TRBJ2-7 | few | TRBD2 | 15 | TRBV5-4 | CASSSRTSGTYEQYF | TGTGCCAGCAGCTCCCGGACTAGCGGGACCTACGAGCAGTACTTC
TRBJ2-2 | few | TRBD2 | 17 | TRBV27 | CASSPRTSGYYTGELFF | TGTGCCAGCAGTCCCCGGACTAGCGGGTACTACACCGGGGAGCTGTTTTTT
TRBJ1-2 | . | . | 12 | TRBV5-6 | CASSLRGYGYTF | TGTGCCAGCAGCTTGCGCGGATATGGCTACACCTTC
TRBJ2-2 | . | . | 13 | TRBV27 | CASSLSGNRELFF | TGTGCCAGCAGTTTGTCCGGTAATAGGGAGCTGTTTTTT
TRBJ2-2 | . | TRBD2 | 21 | TRBV19 | CASQVQTSGRSVVTDTGELFF | TGTGCCAGTCAAGTTCAAACTAGCGGGAGGAGTGTGGTGACGGACACCGGGGAGCTGTTTTTT
TRBJ2-3 | once | . | 14 | TRBV2 | CASWAGEFTDTQYF | TGTGCCAGCTGGGCAGGGGAATTCACAGATACGCAGTATTTT
TRBJ2-1 | once | . | 16 | TRBV7-8 | CASYASRTPSYNEQFF | TGTGCCAGCTACGCCAGTCGAACGCCCTCCTACAATGAGCAGTTCTTC
TRBJ2-3 | . | TRBD1 | 11 | TRBV20-1 | CSAVGQGAQYF | TGCAGTGCTGTGGGACAGGGAGCGCAGTATTTT
TRBJ2-5 | . | TRBD1 | 13 | TRBV5-1 | CASSKNRGETQYF | TGCGCCAGCAGCAAGAACAGGGGTGAGACCCAGTACTTC
TRBJ2-7 | . | TRBD1 | 17 | TRBV10-3 | CAISERDRGYSRYEQYF | TGTGCCATCAGTGAGCGGGACAGGGGGTATTCGCGGTACGAGCAGTACTTC
TRBJ2-2 | . | . | 15 | TRBV5-1 | CASRLTTANTGELFF | TGCGCCAGCAGACTGACGACTGCGAACACCGGGGAGCTGTTTTTT
TRBJ1-4 | . | TRBD1 | 14 | TRBV2 | CASRTGTDNEKLFF | TGTGCCAGCAGGACAGGGACAGATAATGAAAAACTGTTTTTT
TRBJ2-7 | . | . | 15 | TRBV29-1 | CSVELVAGVGREQYF | TGCAGCGTTGAATTGGTGGCAGGGGTCGGCAGGGAGCAGTACTTC
TRBJ2-7 | few | . | 12 | TRBV29-1 | CSVTGSSYEQYF | TGCAGCGTCACAGGGAGCTCCTACGAGCAGTACTTC
TRBJ2-3 | many | TRBD2 | 15 | TRBV2 | CASRGLAGRGDTQYF | TGTGCCAGCAGGGGACTAGCGGGACGGGGAGATACGCAGTATTTT
TRBJ2-1 | . | . | 13 | TRBV11-2 | CASSFSGDGEQFF | TGTGCCAGCAGCTTCAGCGGAGACGGTGAGCAGTTCTTC
TRBJ2-7 | . | . | 14 | TRBV6-6 | CASTRTTNSYEQYF | TGTGCCAGCACCAGGACAACCAACTCCTACGAGCAGTACTTC
TRBJ2-5 | . | TRBD1 | 15 | TRBV10-3 | CAISETGTGVETQYF | TGTGCCATCAGTGAGACCGGGACAGGGGTAGAGACCCAGTACTTC
TRBJ2-1 | . | TRBD2 | 14 | TRBV6-4 | CASSDRSGSDEQFF | TGTGCCAGCAGTGACCGGAGCGGGAGCGATGAGCAGTTCTTC
TRBJ1-1 | . | . | 16 | TRBV6-5 | CASSYTQPLGVSKAFF | TGTGCCAGCAGTTACACGCAACCGCTGGGAGTAAGCAAAGCTTTCTTT
TRBJ1-5 | few | TRBD1 | 15 | TRBV4-1 | CASSQDDRAHQPQHF | TGCGCCAGCAGCCAAGATGACAGGGCCCATCAGCCCCAGCATTTT
TRBJ2-7 | . | TRBD2 | 17 | TRBV27 | CASSLRLAGRLTCREYF | TGTGCCAGCAGTTTAAGACTAGCGGGACGACTTACGTGTCGGGAGTACTTC